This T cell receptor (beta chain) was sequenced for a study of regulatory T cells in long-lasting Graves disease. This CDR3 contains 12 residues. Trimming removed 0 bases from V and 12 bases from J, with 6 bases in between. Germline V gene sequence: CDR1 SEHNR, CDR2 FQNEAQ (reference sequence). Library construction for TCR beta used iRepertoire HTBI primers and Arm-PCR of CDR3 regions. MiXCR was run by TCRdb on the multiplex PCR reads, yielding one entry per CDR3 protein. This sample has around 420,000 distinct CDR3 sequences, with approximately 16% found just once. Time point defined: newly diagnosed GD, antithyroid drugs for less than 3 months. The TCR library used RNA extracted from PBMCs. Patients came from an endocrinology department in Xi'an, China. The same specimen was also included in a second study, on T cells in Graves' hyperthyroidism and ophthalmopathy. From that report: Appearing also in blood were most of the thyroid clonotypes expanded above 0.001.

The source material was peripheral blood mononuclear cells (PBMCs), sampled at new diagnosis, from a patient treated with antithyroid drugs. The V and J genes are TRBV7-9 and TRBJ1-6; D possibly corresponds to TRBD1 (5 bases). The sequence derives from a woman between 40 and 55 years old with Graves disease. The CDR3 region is CASSLAGQPLHF. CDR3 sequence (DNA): TGTGCCAGCAGCTTAGCGGGGCAACCCCTCCACTTT.